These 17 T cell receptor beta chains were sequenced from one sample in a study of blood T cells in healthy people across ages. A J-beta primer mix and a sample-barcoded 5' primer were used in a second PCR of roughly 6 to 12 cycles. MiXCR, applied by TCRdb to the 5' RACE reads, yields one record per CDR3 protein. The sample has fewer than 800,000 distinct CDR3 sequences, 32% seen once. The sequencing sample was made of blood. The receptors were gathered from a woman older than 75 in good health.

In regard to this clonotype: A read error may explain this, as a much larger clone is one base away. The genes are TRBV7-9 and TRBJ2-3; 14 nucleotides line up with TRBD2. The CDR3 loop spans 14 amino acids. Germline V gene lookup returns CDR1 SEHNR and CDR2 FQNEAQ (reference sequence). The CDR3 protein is CACSSGLAGVTQYF. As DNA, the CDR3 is TGTGCCTGCAGCTCGGGACTAGCGGGGGTAACGCAGTATTTT.

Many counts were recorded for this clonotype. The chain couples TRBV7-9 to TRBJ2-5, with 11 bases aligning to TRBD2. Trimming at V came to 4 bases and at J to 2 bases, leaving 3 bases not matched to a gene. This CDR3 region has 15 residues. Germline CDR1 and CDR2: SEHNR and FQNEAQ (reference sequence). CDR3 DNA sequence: TGTGCCAGCAGCTCTACTAGCGGGGGACAAGAGACCCAGTACTTC. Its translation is CASSSTSGGQETQYF. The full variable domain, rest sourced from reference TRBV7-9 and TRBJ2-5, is DTGVSQNPRHKITKRGQNVTFRCDPISEHNRLYWYRQTLGQGPEFLTYFQNEAQLEKSRLLSDRFSAERPKGSFSTLEIQRTEQGDSAMYLCASSSTSGGQETQYFGPGTRLLVL.

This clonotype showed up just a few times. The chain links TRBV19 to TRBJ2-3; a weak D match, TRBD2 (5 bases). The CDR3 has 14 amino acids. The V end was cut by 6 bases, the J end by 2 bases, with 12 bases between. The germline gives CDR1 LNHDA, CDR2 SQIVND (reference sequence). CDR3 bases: TGTGCCAGTAGGCCAACGGGGTTCACAGATACGCAGTATTTT. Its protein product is CASRPTGFTDTQYF.

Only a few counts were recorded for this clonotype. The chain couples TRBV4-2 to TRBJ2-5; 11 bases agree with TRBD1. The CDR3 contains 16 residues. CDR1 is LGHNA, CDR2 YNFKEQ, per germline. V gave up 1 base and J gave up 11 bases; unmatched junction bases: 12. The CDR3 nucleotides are TGTGCCAGCAGCCAAGCCGGGACAGGGGGTTCCAATGAGCAGTACTTC. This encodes CASSQAGTGGSNEQYF.

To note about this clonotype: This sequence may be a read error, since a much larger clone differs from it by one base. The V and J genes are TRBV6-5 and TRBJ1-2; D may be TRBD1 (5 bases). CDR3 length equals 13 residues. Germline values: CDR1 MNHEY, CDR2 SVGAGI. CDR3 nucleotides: TGTGCCGGCAGTTACATGGGGCTTAGAGGCTACACCTTC. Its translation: CAGSYMGLRGYTF.

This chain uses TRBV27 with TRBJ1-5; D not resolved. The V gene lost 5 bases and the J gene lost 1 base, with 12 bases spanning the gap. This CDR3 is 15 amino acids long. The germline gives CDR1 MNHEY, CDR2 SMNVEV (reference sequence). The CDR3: CASSLGGWSNQPQHF. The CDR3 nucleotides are TGTGCCAGCAGTCTAGGCGGGTGGAGCAATCAGCCCCAGCATTTT.

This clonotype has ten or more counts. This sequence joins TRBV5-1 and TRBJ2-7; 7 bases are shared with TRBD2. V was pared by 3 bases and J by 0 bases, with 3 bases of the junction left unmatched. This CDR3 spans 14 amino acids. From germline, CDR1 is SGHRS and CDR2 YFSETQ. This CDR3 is CASSWGGSSYEQYF. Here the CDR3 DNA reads TGCGCCAGCAGCTGGGGGGGGAGCTCCTACGAGCAGTACTTC.

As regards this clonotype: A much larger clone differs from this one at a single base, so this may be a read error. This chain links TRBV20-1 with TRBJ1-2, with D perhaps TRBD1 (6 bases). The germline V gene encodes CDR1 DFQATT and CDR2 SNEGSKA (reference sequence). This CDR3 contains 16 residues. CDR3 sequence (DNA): TGCAGTGCTACACCTCCTATCGGGCAGGGGAGTAGGGGCTGCACCTTC. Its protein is CSATPPIGQGSRGCTF.

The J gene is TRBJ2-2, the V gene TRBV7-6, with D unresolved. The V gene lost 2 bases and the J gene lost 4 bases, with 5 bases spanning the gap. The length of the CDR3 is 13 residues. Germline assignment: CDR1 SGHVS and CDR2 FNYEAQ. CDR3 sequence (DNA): TGTGCCAGCAGCTTACCAATCACCGGGGAGCTGTTTTTT. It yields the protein CASSLPITGELFF.

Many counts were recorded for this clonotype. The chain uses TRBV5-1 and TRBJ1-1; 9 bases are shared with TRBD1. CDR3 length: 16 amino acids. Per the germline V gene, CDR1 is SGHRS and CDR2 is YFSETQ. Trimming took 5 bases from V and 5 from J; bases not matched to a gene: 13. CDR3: CASRPDRGESWTEAFF. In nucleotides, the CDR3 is TGCGCCAGCAGACCTGACAGGGGGGAAAGTTGGACTGAAGCTTTCTTT.

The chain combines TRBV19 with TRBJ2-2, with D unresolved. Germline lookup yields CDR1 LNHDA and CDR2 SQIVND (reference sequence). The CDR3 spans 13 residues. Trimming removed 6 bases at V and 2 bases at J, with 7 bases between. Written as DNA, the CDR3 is TGTGCCAGTAGGGAGTTTAACACCGGGGAGCTGTTTTTT. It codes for CASREFNTGELFF.

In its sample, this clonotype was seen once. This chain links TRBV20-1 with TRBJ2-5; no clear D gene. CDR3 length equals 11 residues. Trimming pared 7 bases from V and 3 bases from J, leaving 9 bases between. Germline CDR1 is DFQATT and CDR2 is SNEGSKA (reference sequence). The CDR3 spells CSGRSKETQYF. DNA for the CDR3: TGCAGTGGGCGGTCCAAAGAGACCCAGTACTTC.

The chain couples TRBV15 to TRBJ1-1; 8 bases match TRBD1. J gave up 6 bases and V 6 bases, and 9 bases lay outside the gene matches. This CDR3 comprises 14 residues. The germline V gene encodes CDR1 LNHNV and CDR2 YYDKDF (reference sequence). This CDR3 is CATRQGQVKAEAFF. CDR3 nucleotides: TGTGCCACCAGGCAGGGACAGGTAAAAGCTGAAGCTTTCTTT.

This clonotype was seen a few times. CDR3 nucleotide sequence: TGTGCCAGCAGTGCCGCGGTAGGGGTGAACACTGAAGCTTTCTTT. This codes for CASSAAVGVNTEAFF. The chain has TRBV6-1 and TRBJ1-1; a possible D gene is TRBD1 (5 bases). V was clipped by 4 bases and J by 0 bases, with 12 bases between them. CDR3 length: 15 amino acids. CDR1 and CDR2 from the germline V gene are MNHNS and SASEGT.

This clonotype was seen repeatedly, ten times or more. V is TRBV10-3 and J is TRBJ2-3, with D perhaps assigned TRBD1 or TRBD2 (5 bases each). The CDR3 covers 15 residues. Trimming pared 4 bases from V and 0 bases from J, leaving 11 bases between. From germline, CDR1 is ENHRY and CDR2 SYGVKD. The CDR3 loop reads CAISVGESSTDTQYF. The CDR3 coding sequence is TGTGCCATCAGTGTGGGGGAGAGTAGCACAGATACGCAGTATTTT.

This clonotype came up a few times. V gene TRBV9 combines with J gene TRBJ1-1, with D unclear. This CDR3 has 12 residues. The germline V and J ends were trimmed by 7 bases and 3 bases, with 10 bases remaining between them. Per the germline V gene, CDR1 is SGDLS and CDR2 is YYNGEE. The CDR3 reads CASSWVDTEAFF. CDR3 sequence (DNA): TGTGCCAGCTCATGGGTGGACACTGAAGCTTTCTTT.

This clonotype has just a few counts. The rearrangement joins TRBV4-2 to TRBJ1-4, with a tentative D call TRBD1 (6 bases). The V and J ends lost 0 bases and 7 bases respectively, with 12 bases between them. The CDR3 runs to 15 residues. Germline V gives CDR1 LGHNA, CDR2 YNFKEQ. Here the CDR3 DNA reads TGTGCCAGCAGCCAAGATCTCTGGACAGTTGAAAAACTGTTTTTT. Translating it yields CASSQDLWTVEKLFF.